The 15 T cell receptor beta chains below all came from one sample that was sequenced in a study of blood T cell repertoires in COVID-19. The repertoire was sequenced with immunoSEQ multiplex PCR; TCRdb's copy has only in-frame clones and lacks some. The table shows some 240,000 clones, with 75% to 85% occurring only once. The sequenced sample was peripheral blood. These receptors all stem from a woman between 65 and 79 years old with COVID-19, enrolled during active disease.

The chain links TRBV28 to TRBJ1-2, with 9 positions matching TRBD1. The V gene end was trimmed by 1 base and the J gene end by 4 bases; junction bases not matched to a gene: 4. Germline CDR1 and CDR2: MDHEN and SYDVKM. This CDR3 is built from 15 residues. Here the CDR3 reads CASSLFRGQGYGYTF. The CDR3 region has the DNA TGTGCCAGCAGTTTATTTCGGGGACAGGGCTATGGCTACACCTTC.

V is TRBV6-1 and J is TRBJ2-1; the match to TRBD2 covers 12 bases. Germline CDR1 reads MNHNS; CDR2 reads SASEGT. The ends lost 1 base at V and 10 bases at J; junction bases unmatched: 5. The CDR3 has 15 residues. The CDR3 DNA follows: TGTGCCAGCAGTGAAGGACTAGCGGGAGTGAACGAGCAGTTCTTC. Protein product: CASSEGLAGVNEQFF.

There are a few counts of this clone. The gene calls are TRBV14 and TRBJ2-7; 7 nucleotides align to TRBD2. The CDR3 extends over 16 amino acids. Germline V lookup: CDR1 SGHDN, CDR2 FVKESK. V dropped 2 bases and J dropped 6; count of bases not matched to a gene: 13. CDR3 coding DNA: TGTGCCAGCAGCCAATCACTCGGAGGGGAGGGCCGCGAGCAGTACTTC. It translates to CASSQSLGGEGREQYF.

The chain recombines TRBV4-2 with TRBJ2-7; the D gene is possibly TRBD1 (5 bases). The V gene's germline CDR1 is LGHNA and CDR2 YNFKEQ. This CDR3 contains 14 residues. With 2 bases removed from V and 5 bases from J, the gap between germline ends came to 13 bases. The CDR3 nucleotides read TGTGCCAGCAGCCAAACAGGAGTCACCGACGAGCAGTACTTC. Translated, it gives CASSQTGVTDEQYF.

This clone turned up a few times. J is TRBJ1-2 and V is TRBV2, with 7 bases identical to TRBD1. Germline assignment: CDR1 SNHLY and CDR2 FYNNEI. The CDR3 runs to 15 residues. V shed 6 bases, J shed 2 bases, and the junction held 9 bases outside the gene matches. As DNA, the CDR3 is TGTGCCAGCAGCCCTCAGGACAGGTTGAACTATGGCTACACCTTC. Translating gives CASSPQDRLNYGYTF.

This clone was counted a single time. The chain employs TRBV3-1 (or the pseudogene TRBV3-2) and TRBJ2-3, with 14 bases fitting TRBD2. The CDR3 has 18 amino acids. J was trimmed by 1 base and V by 2 bases; bases with no gene match: 5. Germline V gene sequence: CDR1 LGHDT, CDR2 YNNKEL (reference sequence). The CDR3 is CASSQRRGLAGGTDTQYF. Written as DNA, the CDR3 is TGTGCCAGCAGCCAACGCCGGGGACTAGCGGGGGGCACAGATACGCAGTATTTT.

This clone came up a few times. V gene TRBV30 combines with J gene TRBJ2-1; 8 bases agree with TRBD2. This CDR3 has 13 amino acids. CDR1 and CDR2 from the germline V gene are GTSNPN and SVGIG (reference sequence). After removal of 5 bases from V and 4 bases from J, the junction contained 4 bases not matched to a gene. DNA for the CDR3: TGTGCCTGGGCGGGGGGACGGTACAATGAGCAGTTCTTC. Translated: CAWAGGRYNEQFF. The full variable domain, completed using reference TRBV30 and TRBJ2-1, is SQTIHQWPATLVQPVGSPLSLECTVEGTSNPNLYWYRQAAGRGLQLLFYSVGIGQISSEVPQNLSASRPQDRQFILSSKKLLLSDSGFYLCAWAGGRYNEQFFGPGTRLTVL.

The gene calls are TRBV9 and TRBJ2-7, with 7 bases lining up with TRBD2. CDR1 is SGDLS and CDR2 is YYNGEE in the germline V gene. The CDR3 is 15 amino acids. V lost 4 bases, J lost 1 base, and 8 bases stayed unmatched. The CDR3 DNA sequence: TGTGCCAGCAGCCCACAGAGCGGGGCATCCTACGAGCAGTACTTC. Its protein is CASSPQSGASYEQYF.

This chain joins TRBV6-5 and TRBJ1-4; 9 bases are shared with TRBD1. The CDR3 has 13 amino acids. CDR1 and CDR2 (germline): MNHEY, SVGAGI. V shed 10 bases, J shed 4 bases, and the junction held 4 bases outside the gene matches. The CDR3 sequence: CATETGGNEKLFF. Written as DNA, the CDR3 is TGTGCCACTGAGACAGGGGGTAATGAAAAACTGTTTTTT.

The J gene is TRBJ1-1, the V gene TRBV11-2; D gene ambiguous. The CDR3 totals 17 residues. Trimming stripped 1 base from V and 6 bases from J, with 21 bases between. Per germline, CDR1 SGHAT and CDR2 FQNNGV. CDR3 amino acids: CASSLVHVGGFVAEAFF. The CDR3 nucleotides are TGTGCCAGCAGCTTAGTCCATGTAGGCGGGTTCGTCGCTGAAGCTTTCTTT.

Regarding this clone: Other DNA sequences within the sample encode an identical CDR3. The rearrangement uses TRBV24-1 and TRBJ2-2; TRBD1 is a possible D gene (5 bases). CDR3 length: 15 amino acids. With 0 bases removed from V and 1 base from J, the gap between germline ends came to 5 bases. Germline values: CDR1 KGHDR, CDR2 SFDVKD. The CDR3 coding sequence is TGTGCCACCAGTGATTTGACAGGGAACACCGGGGAGCTGTTTTTT. Translated: CATSDLTGNTGELFF.

As for this clone: Other DNA sequences in this sample translate to the same CDR3. The chain is built from TRBV6-2 or TRBV6-3 and TRBJ2-1, with D possibly TRBD2 on 5 matching bases. With 0 bases removed from V and 3 bases from J, the gap between germline ends came to 6 bases. The CDR3 is 14 residues long. Germline values: CDR1 MNHEY, CDR2 SVGEGT. CDR3 protein: CASSYSRVYNEQFF. The CDR3 region has the DNA TGTGCCAGCAGTTACTCGCGGGTCTACAATGAGCAGTTCTTC.

This sequence joins TRBV19 and TRBJ1-5, with 10 bases identical to TRBD1. The CDR3 loop spans 18 amino acids. With 5 bases clipped from V and 8 bases from J, the junction kept 18 bases outside the gene matches. Germline CDR1 and CDR2: LNHDA and SQIVND (reference sequence). The DNA for the CDR3 is TGTGCCAGTAGTGGGATGGGACAGGGGTCCGGAATGGTTAAGCCCCAGCATTTT. Protein sequence: CASSGMGQGSGMVKPQHF.

This clone is a singleton in its sample. This rearrangement joins TRBV6-5 to TRBJ1-2; 8 bases are shared with TRBD1. In germline, CDR1 is MNHEY, CDR2 SVGAGI. Trimming at V came to 6 bases and at J to 3 bases, leaving 6 bases not matched to a gene. This CDR3 contains 14 residues. The CDR3 DNA reads as TGTGCCAGCAGCCAGGACAGGGACTACTATGGCTACACCTTC. This translates into CASSQDRDYYGYTF.

This clone appeared a few times. The chain is built from TRBV28 and TRBJ2-7, with a possible D match to TRBD2 (5 bases). The CDR3 is 14 amino acids. V was clipped by 6 bases and J by 6 bases, with 18 bases between them. Germline CDR1 is MDHEN and CDR2 is SYDVKM. This CDR3 reads CASSPAGEPREQYF. DNA of the CDR3: TGTGCCAGCAGCCCCGCTGGGGAGCCTCGCGAGCAGTACTTC.